The 26 T cell receptor beta chains given below trace back to one sample, sequenced in a study of T cell responses to AZD1222 COVID-19 vaccine. TCRdb keeps only in-frame clones here, not all; method: immunoSEQ multiplex PCR. The repertoire has tens of thousands of clones, less than 90% of them found once; the top ten carry approximately 5%. The material sequenced was peripheral blood, taken 28 days after the second AZD1222 dose. Receptors originate from an adult who received the AZD1222 COVID-19 vaccine.

V usage is TRBV3-1 (or the pseudogene TRBV3-2) and J usage is TRBJ2-5; 10 nucleotides agree with TRBD2. V dropped 0 bases and J dropped 7; count of bases not matched to a gene: 2. Germline CDR1 is LGHDT and CDR2 is YNNKEL (reference sequence). CDR3 length: 14 amino acids. The CDR3 reads CASSQDTSGVTQYF. DNA for the CDR3: TGTGCCAGCAGCCAAGATACTAGCGGGGTGACCCAGTACTTC.

This sequence joins TRBV7-2 and TRBJ2-7; no firm D call. Germline lookup yields CDR1 SGHTA and CDR2 FQGNSA. V lost 1 base, J lost 6 bases, and 13 bases lay in between. The length of the CDR3 is 14 residues. In DNA, the CDR3 is TGTGCCAGCAGCTTAGGGAACGCGCTGGCCGAGCAGTACTTC. Its translation is CASSLGNALAEQYF.

The chain uses TRBV19 and TRBJ1-2, with a weak D call TRBD1 (5 bases). The CDR3 runs to 10 residues. V was clipped by 6 bases and J by 10 bases, with 9 bases between them. Germline V gives CDR1 LNHDA, CDR2 SQIVND (reference sequence). The CDR3 coding sequence is TGTGCCAGTAGGCGGGGCGTCTACACCTTC. Protein product: CASRRGVYTF.

This chain joins TRBV7-6 and TRBJ1-1; unclear D gene. Looked up from germline, CDR1 is SGHVS and CDR2 is FNYEAQ. This CDR3 is built from 15 residues. The ends were cut back, 3 bases at V and 4 bases at J, with 15 bases in the middle. The CDR3 protein is CASSFSGSGITEAFF. The CDR3 DNA sequence: TGTGCCAGCAGCTTTAGCGGCTCGGGGATCACTGAAGCTTTCTTT.

The J gene is TRBJ2-7, the V gene TRBV18; 8 positions agree with TRBD1. The CDR3 runs to 13 residues. V shed 8 bases, J shed 7 bases, and the junction held 10 bases outside the gene matches. Germline assignment: CDR1 KGHSH and CDR2 LQKENI. The CDR3 sequence: CASTAGQGSEQYF. Here the CDR3 DNA reads TGTGCCAGCACAGCAGGACAGGGATCTGAGCAGTACTTC.

The rearrangement joins TRBV11-2 to TRBJ1-4; D gene unclear. The V gene lost 2 bases and the J gene lost 6 bases, with 1 base spanning the gap. CDR1 is SGHAT, CDR2 FQNNGV, per germline. This CDR3 contains 11 residues. The CDR3 is CASSLYEKLFF. The DNA for the CDR3 is TGTGCCAGCAGCTTATATGAAAAACTGTTTTTT.

The chain uses TRBV5-5 and TRBJ1-2; TRBD1 matches at 9 bases. Unmatched junction bases numbered 10, after V lost 4 bases and J lost 6 bases. The CDR3 totals 15 residues. Germline V gives CDR1 SGHKS, CDR2 YYEKEE (reference sequence). The CDR3 loop reads CASSLTGDRAHGYTF. The DNA for the CDR3 is TGTGCCAGCAGCCTTACTGGGGACAGGGCTCATGGCTACACCTTC.

CDR3 region: CASKASPGTGVSEQFF. For the CDR3, the DNA is TGTGCCAGTAAAGCCTCCCCCGGGACAGGGGTATCTGAGCAGTTCTTC. The V call is TRBV19, the J call TRBJ2-1; 10 positions match TRBD1. Trimming removed 7 bases from V and 9 bases from J; junction bases left unmatched: 15. CDR1 LNHDA and CDR2 SQIVND come from the germline V gene (reference sequence). This CDR3 comprises 16 residues.

The gene calls are TRBV7-9 and TRBJ1-2; TRBD1 is a possible D gene (5 bases). The CDR3 has 16 residues. Germline V gives CDR1 SEHNR, CDR2 FQNEAQ (reference sequence). The V and J ends lost 1 base and 5 bases respectively, with 17 bases between them. CDR3 nucleotides: TGTGCCAGCAGCTTAGTTTCGGGGCCGACTCATTATGGCTACACCTTC. This encodes CASSLVSGPTHYGYTF.

This chain connects TRBV30 to TRBJ2-5, with no clear D. V was shortened by 4 bases and J by 5 bases, with 14 bases between the two germline ends. Germline CDR1 reads GTSNPN; CDR2 reads SVGIG (reference sequence). This CDR3 contains 13 residues. The CDR3 region has the DNA TGTGCCTGGAATCTAGGGTTTAGCGAGACCCAGTACTTC. It specifies CAWNLGFSETQYF.

The chain links TRBV6-5 to TRBJ2-3; D tentatively reads TRBD1 or TRBD2 (5 bases each). This CDR3 has 15 amino acids. Germline CDR1 reads MNHEY; CDR2 reads SVGAGI. Trimming left V 4 bases short and J 3 bases short, with 14 bases between. CDR3 coding DNA: TGTGCCAGCAGTTCGAGGGGCGAGGGGACAGATACGCAGTATTTT. Translating it yields CASSSRGEGTDTQYF.

DNA for the CDR3: TGTGCCAGCAGCAAAGCCCGTCAAGGGTCCTACGAGCAGTACTTC. As protein: CASSKARQGSYEQYF. The V and J genes are TRBV21-1 and TRBJ2-7. TRBV21-1 is flagged as a pseudogene. This CDR3 is 15 amino acids long.

The chain employs TRBV18 and TRBJ2-7; D possibly matches TRBD1 or TRBD2 (5 bases each). V was trimmed by 3 bases and J by 7 bases, leaving 13 bases between them. The length of the CDR3 is 13 residues. Germline V gene sequence: CDR1 KGHSH, CDR2 LQKENI. The CDR3 is CASSPGRDLEQYF. In nucleotides, the CDR3 is TGTGCCAGCTCACCGGGCAGGGACCTGGAGCAGTACTTC. The whole variable domain, filled in from reference TRBV18 and TRBJ2-7, reads NAGVMQNPRHLVRRRGQEARLRCSPMKGHSHVYWYRQLPEEGLKFMVYLQKENIIDESGMPKERFSAEFPKEGPSILRIQQVVRGDSAAYFCASSPGRDLEQYFGPGTRLTVT.

In regard to this clone: The junction and the germline gene differ at one end; a read error may be behind it. The chain recombines TRBV14 with TRBJ2-7, with D perhaps TRBD1 or TRBD2 (5 bases each). Germline CDR1 SGHDN, CDR2 FVKESK. The CDR3 is made up of 12 amino acids. The CDR3 reads CASSQDLSGTSF. CDR3 nucleotides: TGTGCCAGCAGCCAAGATCTGTCCGGGACCTCCTTC.

The chain joins TRBV18 to TRBJ2-5; TRBD1 matches at 8 bases. The CDR3 has 15 amino acids. Trimming at V came to 3 bases and at J to 3 bases, leaving 6 bases not matched to a gene. Germline lookup yields CDR1 KGHSH and CDR2 LQKENI. CDR3 loop: CASSPRQGQEETQYF. The CDR3 DNA sequence: TGTGCCAGCTCACCTCGCCAGGGACAGGAAGAGACCCAGTACTTC.

On this clone: A junction boundary mismatches the germline segment, possibly from a read error. The V call is TRBV5-4, the J call TRBJ1-1; the D is unclear. Germline V gives CDR1 SGHNT, CDR2 YYREEE (reference sequence). There are 13 residues in the CDR3. The CDR3 DNA sequence: TGTGCCAGCAGCTTGGCCGGAAGGACTGGAGCTTTCTTT. It is translated as CASSLAGRTGAFF.

The chain has TRBV6-5 and TRBJ1-5, with D possibly being TRBD1 (6 bases). Germline lookup yields CDR1 MNHEY and CDR2 SVGAGI. V shed 0 bases and J shed 6 bases, with 12 bases lying between them. The CDR3 is made up of 15 amino acids. CDR3 sequence reads: CASSYSGGTGQPQHF. CDR3 sequence (DNA): TGTGCCAGCAGTTACTCGGGGGGCACGGGTCAGCCCCAGCATTTT.

The V and J genes are TRBV29-1 and TRBJ2-3; D possibly corresponds to TRBD2 (7 bases). The V end was cut by 4 bases, the J end by 4 bases, with 18 bases between. Per germline, CDR1 SQVTM and CDR2 ANQGSEA. The CDR3 covers 15 residues. CDR3 nucleotides: TGCAGCGTTGCCTCCTGGGGGGGGCGGGCAGATACGCAGTATTTT. Its protein product is CSVASWGGRADTQYF.

CDR3 in DNA: TGTGCCAGCAGCTTGGACACTGGCTCAGAGACCCAGTACTTC. Translating gives CASSLDTGSETQYF. This chain joins TRBV7-2 and TRBJ2-5; tentatively, D is TRBD1 (5 bases). The CDR3 covers 14 residues. Germline lookup yields CDR1 SGHTA and CDR2 FQGNSA. The V end lost 3 bases, the J end lost 4 bases, and 12 bases lay between the germline ends.

The chain links TRBV13 to TRBJ1-2; no definite D call. Trimming removed 0 bases at V and 5 bases at J, with 7 bases between. CDR3 size: 13 residues. CDR1 is PRHDT, CDR2 FYEKMQ, per germline (reference sequence). The CDR3 sequence is CASSLGIVYGYTF. CDR3 DNA sequence: TGTGCCAGCAGCTTAGGGATTGTTTATGGCTACACCTTC.

V is TRBV18 and J is TRBJ2-3, with 7 bases aligning to TRBD2. This CDR3 contains 15 residues. V lost 3 bases, J lost 0 bases, and 3 bases stayed unmatched. The V gene's germline CDR1 is KGHSH and CDR2 LQKENI. CDR3 sequence reads: CASSPISGSTDTQYF. CDR3 bases: TGTGCCAGCTCACCCATTAGCGGGAGCACAGATACGCAGTATTTT. Looking up the rest from reference TRBV18 and TRBJ2-3 gives the full variable domain: NAGVMQNPRHLVRRRGQEARLRCSPMKGHSHVYWYRQLPEEGLKFMVYLQKENIIDESGMPKERFSAEFPKEGPSILRIQQVVRGDSAAYFCASSPISGSTDTQYFGPGTRLTVL.

This clone was detected only a few times. The rearrangement uses TRBV2 and TRBJ1-2, with 10 bases identical to TRBD1. This CDR3 contains 14 residues. The V and J ends lost 5 bases and 5 bases, in that order; junction bases with no gene match: 5. Per the germline V gene, CDR1 is SNHLY and CDR2 is FYNNEI. The CDR3 is CASSSRTGGYGYTF. CDR3 nucleotide sequence: TGTGCCAGCAGTTCCAGGACAGGGGGGTATGGCTACACCTTC. The entire variable domain, with the rest obtained from reference TRBV2 and TRBJ1-2, is as follows: EPEVTQTPSHQVTQMGQEVILRCVPISNHLYFYWYRQILGQKVEFLVSFYNNEISEKSEIFDDQFSVERPDGSNFTLKIRSTKLEDSAMYFCASSSRTGGYGYTFGSGTRLTVV.

The gene calls are TRBV5-1 and TRBJ2-5, with D maybe TRBD1 (5 bases). Trimming left V 4 bases short and J 0 bases short, with 16 bases between. CDR1 and CDR2 from the germline V gene are SGHRS and YFSETQ. The CDR3 contains 16 residues. The chain's CDR3 is CASSLTTYRNQETQYF. Written as DNA, the CDR3 is TGCGCCAGCAGCCTAACTACCTACAGGAACCAAGAGACCCAGTACTTC.

V is TRBV29-1 and J is TRBJ1-3; D unclear. Germline CDR1 is SQVTM and CDR2 is ANQGSEA. V was trimmed by 7 bases and J by 1 base, leaving 8 bases between them. CDR3 length: 12 amino acids. The CDR3 sequence is CSAGDSGNTIYF. As DNA, the CDR3 is TGCAGCGCGGGAGATTCTGGAAACACCATATATTTT.

The genes are TRBV5-1 and TRBJ2-2, with TRBD1 matching over 11 bases. V lost 3 bases to trimming and J lost 0 bases; unmatched junction nucleotides: 1. Germline V gives CDR1 SGHRS, CDR2 YFSETQ. The CDR3 is 16 amino acids. In nucleotides, the CDR3 is TGCGCCAGCAGCTGGACAGGGGGCGCGAACACCGGGGAGCTGTTTTTT. Translated: CASSWTGGANTGELFF.

The chain uses TRBV24-1 and TRBJ2-3, with TRBD1 matching over 8 bases. The V segment lost 3 bases and the J segment 3 bases; nucleotides outside the gene matches: 10. The CDR3 spans 17 residues. Germline assignment: CDR1 KGHDR and CDR2 SFDVKD. The CDR3 is CATSDATDRAGTDTQYF. CDR3 nucleotide sequence: TGTGCCACCAGTGATGCGACGGACAGGGCGGGTACAGATACGCAGTATTTT.